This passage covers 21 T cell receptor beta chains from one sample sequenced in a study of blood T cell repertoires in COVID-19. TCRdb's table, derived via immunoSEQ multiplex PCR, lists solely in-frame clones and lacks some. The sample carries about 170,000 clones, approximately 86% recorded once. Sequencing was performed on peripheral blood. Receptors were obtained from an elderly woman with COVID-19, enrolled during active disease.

CDR3 amino acids: CASSQADSTYEQYF. The CDR3 DNA sequence: TGTGCCAGCAGCCAAGCGGACAGTACCTACGAGCAGTACTTC. The chain carries TRBV4-2 and TRBJ2-7, with D possibly being TRBD1 (6 bases). Germline V gene data show CDR1 as LGHNA and CDR2 as YNFKEQ. CDR3 length: 14 residues. Between the trimmed V and J ends, which lost 1 base and 2 bases, there was a span of 9 bases.

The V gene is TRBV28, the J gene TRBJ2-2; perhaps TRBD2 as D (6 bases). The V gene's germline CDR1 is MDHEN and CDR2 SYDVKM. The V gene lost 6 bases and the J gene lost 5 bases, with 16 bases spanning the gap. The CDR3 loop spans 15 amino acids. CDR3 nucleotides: TGTGCCAGCAGAATAGGGACTGCACGGACCGGGGAGCTGTTTTTT. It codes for CASRIGTARTGELFF.

CDR3 protein: CASKGQAPNQPQHF. The CDR3 coding sequence is TGTGCCAGCAAGGGACAGGCTCCCAATCAGCCCCAGCATTTT. The V gene is TRBV6-5, the J gene TRBJ1-5; TRBD1 matches at 8 bases. Looked up from germline, CDR1 is MNHEY and CDR2 is SVGAGI. V dropped 7 bases and J dropped 3; count of bases not matched to a gene: 5. This CDR3 region has 14 residues.

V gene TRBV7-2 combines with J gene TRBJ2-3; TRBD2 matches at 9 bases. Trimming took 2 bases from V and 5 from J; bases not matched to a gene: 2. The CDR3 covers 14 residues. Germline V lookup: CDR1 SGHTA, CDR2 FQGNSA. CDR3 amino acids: CASSLIAGEDTQYF. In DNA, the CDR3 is TGTGCCAGCAGCTTAATAGCGGGAGAAGATACGCAGTATTTT.

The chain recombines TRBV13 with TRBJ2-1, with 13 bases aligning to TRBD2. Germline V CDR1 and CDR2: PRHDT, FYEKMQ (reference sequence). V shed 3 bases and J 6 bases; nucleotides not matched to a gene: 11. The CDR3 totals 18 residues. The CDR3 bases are TGTGCCAGCAGCTTGGGATACGGACTAGCGGGAGAAGGCAATGAGCAGTTCTTC. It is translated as CASSLGYGLAGEGNEQFF.

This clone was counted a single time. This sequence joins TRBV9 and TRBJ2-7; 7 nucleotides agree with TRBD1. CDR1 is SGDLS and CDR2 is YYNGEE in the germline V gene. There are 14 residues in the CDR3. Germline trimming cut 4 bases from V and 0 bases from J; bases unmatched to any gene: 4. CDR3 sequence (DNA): TGTGCCAGCAGCCCCCGGGACAGCTCCTACGAGCAGTACTTC. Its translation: CASSPRDSSYEQYF.

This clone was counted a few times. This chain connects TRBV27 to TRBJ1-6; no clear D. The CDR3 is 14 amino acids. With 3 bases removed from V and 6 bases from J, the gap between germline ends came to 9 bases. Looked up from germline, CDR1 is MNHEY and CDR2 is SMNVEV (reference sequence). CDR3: CASSFQLANSPLHF. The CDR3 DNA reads TGTGCCAGCAGTTTTCAACTCGCTAATTCACCCCTCCACTTT.

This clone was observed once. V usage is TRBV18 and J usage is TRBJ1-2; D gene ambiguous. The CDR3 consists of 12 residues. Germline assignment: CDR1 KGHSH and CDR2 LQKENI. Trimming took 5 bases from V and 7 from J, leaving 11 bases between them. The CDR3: CASSAQTGGYTF. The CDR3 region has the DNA TGTGCCAGCTCAGCACAAACCGGTGGCTACACCTTC.

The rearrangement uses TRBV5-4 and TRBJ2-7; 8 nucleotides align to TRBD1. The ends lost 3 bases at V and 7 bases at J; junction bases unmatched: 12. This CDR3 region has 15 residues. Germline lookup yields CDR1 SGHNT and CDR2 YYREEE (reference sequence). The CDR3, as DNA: TGTGCCAGCAGCTCCGGACAGGGTGGGCTCGGGGAGCAGTACTTC. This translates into CASSSGQGGLGEQYF.

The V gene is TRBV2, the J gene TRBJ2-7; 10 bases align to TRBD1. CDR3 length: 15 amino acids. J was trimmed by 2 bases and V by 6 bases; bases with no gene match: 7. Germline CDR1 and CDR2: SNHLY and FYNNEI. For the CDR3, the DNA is TGTGCCAGCAGGGCGGACAGGGGGTCCACCTACGAGCAGTACTTC. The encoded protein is CASRADRGSTYEQYF. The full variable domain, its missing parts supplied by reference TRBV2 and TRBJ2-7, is EPEVTQTPSHQVTQMGQEVILRCVPISNHLYFYWYRQILGQKVEFLVSFYNNEISEKSEIFDDQFSVERPDGSNFTLKIRSTKLEDSAMYFCASRADRGSTYEQYFGPGTRLTVT.

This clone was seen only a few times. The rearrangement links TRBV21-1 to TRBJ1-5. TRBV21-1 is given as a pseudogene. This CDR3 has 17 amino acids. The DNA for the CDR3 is TGTGCCAGCAGCAAGTTGAGGGAACTTCAGGAGAATCAGCCCCAGCATTTT. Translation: CASSKLRELQENQPQHF.

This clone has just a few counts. The CDR3 sequence: CASSYSYRDPTLNQPQHF. The CDR3 nucleotides read TGTGCCAGCAGTTACTCGTACAGGGATCCCACCCTCAATCAGCCCCAGCATTTT. The rearrangement uses TRBV6-2 or TRBV6-3 and TRBJ1-5; D might be TRBD1 (6 bases). This CDR3 is 18 amino acids long. Germline CDR1 is MNHEY and CDR2 is SVGEGT. With 0 bases removed from V and 3 bases from J, the gap between germline ends came to 18 bases.

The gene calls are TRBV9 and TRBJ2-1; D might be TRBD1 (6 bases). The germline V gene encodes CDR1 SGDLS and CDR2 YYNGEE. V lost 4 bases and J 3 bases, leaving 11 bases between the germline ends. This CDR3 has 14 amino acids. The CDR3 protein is CASSLQGYYNEQFF. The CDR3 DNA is TGTGCCAGCAGCTTACAGGGTTACTACAATGAGCAGTTCTTC.

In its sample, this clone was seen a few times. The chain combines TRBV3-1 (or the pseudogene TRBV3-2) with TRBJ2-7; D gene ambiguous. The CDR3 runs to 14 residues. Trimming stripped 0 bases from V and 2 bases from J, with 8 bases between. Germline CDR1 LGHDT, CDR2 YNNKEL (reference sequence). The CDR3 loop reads CASSQDAAPYEQYF. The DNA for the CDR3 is TGTGCCAGCAGCCAAGACGCGGCCCCCTACGAGCAGTACTTC.

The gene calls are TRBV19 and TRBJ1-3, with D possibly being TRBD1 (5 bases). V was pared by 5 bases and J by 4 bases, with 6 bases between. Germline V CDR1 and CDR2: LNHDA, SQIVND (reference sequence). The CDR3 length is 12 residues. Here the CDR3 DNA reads TGTGCCAGTAGTCACAGGGGAAACACCATATATTTT. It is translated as CASSHRGNTIYF. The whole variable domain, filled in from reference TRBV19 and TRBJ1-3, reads DGGITQSPKYLFRKEGQNVTLSCEQNLNHDAMYWYRQDPGQGLRLIYYSQIVNDFQKGDIAEGYSVSREKKESFPLTVTSAQKNPTAFYLCASSHRGNTIYFGEGSWLTVV.

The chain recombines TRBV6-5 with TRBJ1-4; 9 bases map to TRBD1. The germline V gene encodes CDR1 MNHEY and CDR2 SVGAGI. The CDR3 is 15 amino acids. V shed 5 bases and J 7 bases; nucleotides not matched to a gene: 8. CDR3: CASSQPGQGGEKLFF. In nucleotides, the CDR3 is TGTGCCAGCAGTCAGCCGGGACAGGGAGGTGAAAAACTGTTTTTT.

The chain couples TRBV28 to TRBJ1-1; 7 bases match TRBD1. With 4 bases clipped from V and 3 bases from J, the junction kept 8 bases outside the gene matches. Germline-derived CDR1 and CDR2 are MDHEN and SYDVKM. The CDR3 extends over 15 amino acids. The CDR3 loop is CASSSEGAGYTEAFF. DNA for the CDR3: TGTGCCAGCAGTTCGGAGGGGGCGGGTTACACTGAAGCTTTCTTT.

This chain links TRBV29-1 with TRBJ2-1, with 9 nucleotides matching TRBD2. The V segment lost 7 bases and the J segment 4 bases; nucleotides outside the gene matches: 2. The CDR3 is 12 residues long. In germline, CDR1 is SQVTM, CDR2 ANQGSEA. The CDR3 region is CSGREGYNEQFF. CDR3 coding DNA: TGCAGCGGGCGGGAGGGATACAATGAGCAGTTCTTC.

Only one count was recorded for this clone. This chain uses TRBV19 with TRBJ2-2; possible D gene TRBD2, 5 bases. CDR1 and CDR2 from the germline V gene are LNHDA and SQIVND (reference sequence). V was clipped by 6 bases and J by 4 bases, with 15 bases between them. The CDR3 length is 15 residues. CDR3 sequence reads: CASRDLGRPTGELFF. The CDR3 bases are TGTGCCAGTAGGGACTTGGGGAGACCCACCGGGGAGCTGTTTTTT.

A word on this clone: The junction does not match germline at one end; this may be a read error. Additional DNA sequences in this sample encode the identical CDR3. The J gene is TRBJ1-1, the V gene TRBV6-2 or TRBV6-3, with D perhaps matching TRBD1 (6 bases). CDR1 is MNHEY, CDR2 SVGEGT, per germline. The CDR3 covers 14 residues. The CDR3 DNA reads TGTGCCAGTAGTTCCTCGGGGGGGCGCTGGGTAGCTTTCTTT. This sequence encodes CASSSSGGRWVAFF.

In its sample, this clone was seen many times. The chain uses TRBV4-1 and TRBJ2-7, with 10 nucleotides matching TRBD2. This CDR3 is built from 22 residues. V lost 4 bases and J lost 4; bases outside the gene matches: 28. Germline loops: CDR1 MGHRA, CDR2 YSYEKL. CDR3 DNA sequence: TGCGCCAGCAGCCGATCAGTGGGGTACAGCCTAGCGGGAGTCACGGGGGAGTACGAGCAGTACTTC. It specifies CASSRSVGYSLAGVTGEYEQYF.